The 14 T cell receptor beta chains below were found in one sample sequenced in a study of PD-L1 blockade in urothelial cancer. Assay: immunoSEQ multiplex PCR; the TCRdb copy retains only in-frame clones and omits some. The sample consists of about 130,000 clones, about 84% of them appearing once. Time point reported: peripheral blood 6 weeks after treatment start. The input for sequencing was PBMCs, taken around atezolizumab (anti-PD-L1) treatment. The receptors derive from a middle-aged man with urothelial cancer.

The chain has TRBV28 and TRBJ2-3; TRBD2 matches at 7 bases. Trimming cost V 4 bases and J 4 bases; bases outside gene matches: 11. The CDR3 has 16 residues. The germline V gene encodes CDR1 MDHEN and CDR2 SYDVKM. The CDR3 DNA sequence: TGTGCCAGCAGTTCAATTAGACTAGCAGTCTCAGATACGCAGTATTTT. Its protein is CASSSIRLAVSDTQYF.

The rearrangement uses TRBV2 and TRBJ2-1; TRBD2 agrees at 14 bases. Germline trimming cut 10 bases from V and 2 bases from J; bases unmatched to any gene: 16. The CDR3 has 19 residues. Germline CDR1 reads SNHLY; CDR2 reads FYNNEI. The CDR3 loop is CATEGTSGRNGEAYNEQFF. CDR3 nucleotides: TGTGCCACCGAGGGGACTAGCGGGAGAAATGGTGAGGCCTACAATGAGCAGTTCTTC.

This clone was detected once. The V call is TRBV27, the J call TRBJ1-5; no definite D call. Trimming pared 2 bases from V and 0 bases from J, leaving 11 bases between. Germline V gene lookup returns CDR1 MNHEY and CDR2 SMNVEV (reference sequence). The CDR3 covers 16 residues. The CDR3 DNA reads as TGTGCCAGCAGTTTACGAGGGAAAAATAGCAATCAGCCCCAGCATTTT. It is translated as CASSLRGKNSNQPQHF.

The chain couples TRBV19 to TRBJ2-1; D is uncertain. The V end was cut by 7 bases, the J end by 1 base, with 8 bases between. CDR1 and CDR2 (germline): LNHDA, SQIVND (reference sequence). This CDR3 comprises 13 residues. The CDR3 here is CASMKASYNEQFF. CDR3 in DNA: TGTGCCAGTATGAAAGCATCCTACAATGAGCAGTTCTTC.

The rearrangement links TRBV28 to TRBJ1-1; 11 nucleotides agree with TRBD1. Trimming cost V 7 bases and J 7 bases; bases outside gene matches: 5. The germline CDR1 and CDR2 sequences are MDHEN and SYDVKM. The CDR3 has 13 amino acids. CDR3 residues: CASNRDRGFEAFF. CDR3 bases: TGTGCCAGCAACCGGGACAGGGGGTTTGAAGCTTTCTTT.

The chain is built from TRBV6-1 and TRBJ1-2; perhaps TRBD1 as D (6 bases). The CDR3 has 14 amino acids. Germline assignment: CDR1 MNHNS and CDR2 SASEGT. With 7 bases removed from V and 1 base from J, the gap between germline ends came to 13 bases. For the CDR3, the DNA is TGTGCCAGCAATAAAGACAGGCTTAACTATGGCTACACCTTC. Its protein product is CASNKDRLNYGYTF.

This clone is a singleton in its sample. The J gene is TRBJ1-2, the V gene TRBV28; D not resolved. This CDR3 has 15 amino acids. The V gene's germline CDR1 is MDHEN and CDR2 SYDVKM. Trimming pared 6 bases from V and 0 bases from J, leaving 14 bases between. The CDR3 coding sequence is TGTGCCAGCAGAACCCCGCAGCTAGCTAACTATGGCTACACCTTC. Residues: CASRTPQLANYGYTF.

This clone was recorded only once. V usage is TRBV11-2 and J usage is TRBJ2-2; 8 bases map to TRBD2. Germline lookup yields CDR1 SGHAT and CDR2 FQNNGV. V shed 5 bases and J 9 bases; nucleotides not matched to a gene: 17. The CDR3 totals 17 residues. The CDR3 sequence: CASSELSKRETPRELFF. CDR3 nucleotides: TGTGCCAGCAGCGAGTTGAGTAAGCGGGAGACGCCCCGGGAGCTGTTTTTT. The full variable domain, rest sourced from reference TRBV11-2 and TRBJ2-2, is EAGVAQSPRYKIIEKRQSVAFWCNPISGHATLYWYQQILGQGPKLLIQFQNNGVVDDSQLPKDRFSAERLKGVDSTLKIQPAKLEDSAVYLCASSELSKRETPRELFFGEGSRLTVL.

The CDR3 DNA reads as TGTGCCAGCAGCTTCCCCCTAGCGGGAGTTGGCGAGCAGTACTTC. Its translation is CASSFPLAGVGEQYF. The chain carries TRBV5-4 and TRBJ2-7; 10 bases line up with TRBD2. The CDR3 is 15 residues long. Germline trimming cut 2 bases from V and 6 bases from J; bases unmatched to any gene: 8. The germline CDR1 and CDR2 sequences are SGHNT and YYREEE (reference sequence).

The genes are TRBV7-2 and TRBJ1-1; tentatively, D is TRBD1 (6 bases). The CDR3 covers 14 residues. From germline, CDR1 is SGHTA and CDR2 FQGNSA. The V gene lost 3 bases and the J gene lost 2 bases, with 10 bases spanning the gap. The CDR3 loop is CASSFGQTNTEAFF. The CDR3 region has the DNA TGTGCCAGCAGCTTTGGACAGACTAACACTGAAGCTTTCTTT. Full variable domain (outside the CDR3, taken from reference TRBV7-2 and TRBJ1-1): GAGVSQSPSNKVTEKGKDVELRCDPISGHTALYWYRQSLGQGLEFLIYFQGNSAPDKSGLPSDRFSAERTGGSVSTLTIQRTQQEDSAVYLCASSFGQTNTEAFFGQGTRLTVV.

The chain joins TRBV5-6 to TRBJ2-6, with D perhaps TRBD2 (6 bases). Deletions cut 5 bases from V and 0 bases from J, with 15 bases between. Germline assignment: CDR1 SGHDT and CDR2 YYEEEE. This CDR3 has 17 amino acids. As DNA, the CDR3 is TGTGCCAGCAGTCAACTGCGGGGTTACTCTGGGGCCAACGTCCTGACTTTC. Protein: CASSQLRGYSGANVLTF. Variable domain in full (rest from reference TRBV5-6 and TRBJ2-6): DAGVTQSPTHLIKTRGQQVTLRCSPKSGHDTVSWYQQALGQGPQFIFQYYEEEERQRGNFPDRFSGHQFPNYSSELNVNALLLGDSALYLCASSQLRGYSGANVLTFGAGSRLTVL.

This clone was counted a few times. The chain joins TRBV29-1 to TRBJ1-6, with D maybe TRBD1 (6 bases). CDR1 and CDR2 from the germline V gene are SQVTM and ANQGSEA. Trimming cost V 8 bases and J 7 bases, with 15 bases left between them. The CDR3 consists of 13 residues. CDR3: CSFKGTSNSPLHF. CDR3 bases: TGCAGCTTCAAAGGGACAAGCAATTCACCCCTCCACTTT.

The chain carries TRBV28 and TRBJ1-1, with 7 nucleotides matching TRBD1. Per the germline V gene, CDR1 is MDHEN and CDR2 is SYDVKM. V gave up 7 bases and J gave up 4 bases; unmatched junction bases: 6. The CDR3 runs 13 residues. The CDR3 DNA follows: TGTGCCAGCATTCAGGGGGGTGCCACTGAAGCTTTCTTT. Encoded protein: CASIQGGATEAFF. Based on the CDR3 plus reference TRBV28 and TRBJ1-1, the full variable domain is DVKVTQSSRYLVKRTGEKVFLECVQDMDHENMFWYRQDPGLGLRLIYFSYDVKMKEKGDIPEGYSVSREKKERFSLILESASTNQTSMYLCASIQGGATEAFFGQGTRLTVV.

V and J are TRBV19 and TRBJ2-2; D is perhaps TRBD2 (6 bases). This CDR3 is 13 amino acids long. V was clipped by 4 bases and J by 6 bases, with 9 bases between them. Germline assignment: CDR1 LNHDA and CDR2 SQIVND (reference sequence). The CDR3 DNA follows: TGTGCCAGTAGTAATCTAGCGCCCGGGGAGCTGTTTTTT. Protein product: CASSNLAPGELFF.